One sample yielded the 2 T cell receptor beta chains listed below, sequenced in a study of blood T cell repertoires in COVID-19. Sequencing used immunoSEQ multiplex PCR; TCRdb keeps in-frame clones, though not all of them. The sample contains 200,000 or so clones, about 80% of which appear only once. Material for sequencing was peripheral blood. The source is a human donor with acute or convalescent COVID-19. The donor label of this sample is uncertain.

The chain employs TRBV3-1 (or the pseudogene TRBV3-2) and TRBJ1-1; D not certain. CDR1 LGHDT and CDR2 YNNKEL come from the germline V gene (reference sequence). With 5 bases removed from V and 4 bases from J, the gap between germline ends came to 11 bases. This CDR3 has 13 residues. The CDR3 sequence: CASSSERLTEAFF. CDR3 coding DNA: TGTGCCAGCAGCAGCGAACGGCTCACTGAAGCTTTCTTT.

This chain connects TRBV18 to TRBJ1-1, with 9 bases identical to TRBD1. The CDR3 sequence is 17 residues long. The trim removed 0 bases at V and 8 bases at J, leaving 13 bases unmatched. Germline V gives CDR1 KGHSH, CDR2 LQKENI. The CDR3 here is CASSPPSGQGAHFEAFF. DNA for the CDR3: TGTGCCAGCTCACCACCGTCGGGACAGGGAGCCCACTTCGAAGCTTTCTTT.